The 15 T cell receptor beta chains presented below share a single source sample, sequenced in a study of vaccination and CD4 T cells after COVID-19 (dated by TCRdb to 2021 to 2024). Library prep was done by PCR. Sequencing took place on an Illumina iSeq 100. DNA from cultured CD4+ T cells was subjected to TCR sequencing with the Oncomine TCR Beta short-read assay at the Johns Hopkins FTIC core. Genomic DNA was extracted from the cultured CD4+ T cells with the QIAamp micro DNA kit. TCRdb took the public reads, trimmed them with fastp at Q25, ran MiXCR for clone calling and kept in-frame beta chains. Each CDR3 protein gets just one entry, which takes the most common genes and DNA from the rows behind it. The sample profile shows 10,000 or so distinct CDR3 sequences; approximately 35% of them were found once. The top ten clones comprise less than 15% of the sample. No antigen is known for these receptors.

Reading the label with the study, this specimen's treatment or condition is: roughly 10-day PBMC culture with coronavirus spike peptide pools or control peptides (ViraFEST assay). CD4+ T cells from unexposed donors were collected before the COVID-19 pandemic (2011-2018). Specimen: CD4+ T cells from blood, cultured in vitro. The receptors come from a human donor in good health.

This clonotype was observed a few times. This chain connects TRBV28 to TRBJ1-1, with 7 positions matching TRBD1. With 4 bases clipped from V and 6 bases from J, the junction kept 5 bases outside the gene matches. Per the germline V gene, CDR1 is MDHEN and CDR2 is SYDVKM. This CDR3 region has 13 residues. The CDR3 loop is CASSSTGVPEAFF. CDR3 in DNA: TGTGCCAGCAGTTCTACAGGGGTCCCTGAAGCTTTCTTT.

This clonotype was observed a handful of times. This rearrangement joins TRBV6-2 or TRBV6-3 to TRBJ2-6; no clear D gene. The CDR3 consists of 14 residues. CDR1 is MNHEY, CDR2 SVGEGT, per germline. V was shortened by 2 bases and J by 0 bases, with 2 bases between the two germline ends. CDR3 protein: CASSYSSGANVLTF. For the CDR3, the DNA is TGTGCCAGCAGTTACAGCTCTGGGGCCAACGTCCTGACTTTC.

Remarks on this clonotype: One end of the junction fails to match germline, which may point to a read error. The V call is TRBV7-7, the J call TRBJ2-1; D is possibly TRBD2 (6 bases). The CDR3 consists of 14 residues. Germline-derived CDR1 and CDR2 are SSHAT and FNYEAQ (reference sequence). The CDR3 spells CASSLAGLYGEQFF. DNA of the CDR3: TGTGCTAGCAGCTTAGCTGGACTATATGGAGAGCAGTTCTTC.

The rearrangement links TRBV20-1 to TRBJ2-5, with 8 bases matching TRBD2. With V trimmed by 6 bases and J by 4 bases, 10 bases remained unmatched. This CDR3 is 14 amino acids long. The germline V gene encodes CDR1 DFQATT and CDR2 SNEGSKA (reference sequence). CDR3 nucleotide sequence: TGCAGTGCCTCGAGCGGGAGAGTACGAGAGACCCAGTACTTC. Translating gives CSASSGRVRETQYF.

This chain connects TRBV20-1 to TRBJ2-1, with D unresolved. Between the trimmed V and J ends, which lost 6 bases and 7 bases, there was a span of 19 bases. Germline V lookup: CDR1 DFQATT, CDR2 SNEGSKA (reference sequence). The CDR3 is 14 amino acids. Here the CDR3 reads CSAPAPILGNEQFF. In DNA form, the CDR3 reads TGCAGTGCCCCAGCCCCGATCTTAGGTAATGAGCAGTTCTTC.

V usage is TRBV28 and J usage is TRBJ2-5, with unresolved D. Trimming took 5 bases from V and 6 from J, leaving 16 bases between them. The CDR3 length is 14 residues. Per the germline V gene, CDR1 is MDHEN and CDR2 is SYDVKM. The CDR3 nucleotides are TGTGCCAGCAGTGCCTTGTCTATGTTGAAGACCCAGTACTTC. Translation: CASSALSMLKTQYF.

The chain uses TRBV12-3 or TRBV12-4 and TRBJ2-2, with 9 bases identical to TRBD1. The V gene end was trimmed by 3 bases and the J gene end by 6 bases; junction bases not matched to a gene: 8. CDR3 length: 16 amino acids. The chain's CDR3 is CASSFSGTGTPGELFF. The CDR3 region has the DNA TGTGCCAGCAGTTTCTCGGGGACAGGGACACCCGGGGAGCTGTTTTTT.

The chain links TRBV18 to TRBJ1-2, with no clear D. Trimming left V 6 bases short and J 0 bases short, with 11 bases between. CDR1 is KGHSH, CDR2 LQKENI, per germline. The CDR3 contains 14 residues. CDR3 loop: CASSEDGSNYGYTF. The CDR3 nucleotides are TGTGCCAGCTCTGAGGACGGATCTAACTATGGCTACACCTTC.

This clonotype was seen more than once but under ten times. The genes are TRBV20-1 and TRBJ1-3; D is unclear. The CDR3 totals 16 residues. Trimming took 0 bases from V and 0 from J, leaving 12 bases between them. The V gene's germline CDR1 is DFQATT and CDR2 SNEGSKA (reference sequence). This CDR3 reads CSARDYQKPSGNTIYF. The CDR3 bases are TGCAGTGCTAGAGATTATCAAAAACCCTCTGGAAACACCATATATTTT.

The rearrangement links TRBV24-1 to TRBJ1-1; maybe TRBD1 (6 bases). The CDR3 has 15 residues. Germline V gives CDR1 KGHDR, CDR2 SFDVKD. V dropped 3 bases and J dropped 6 bases, with 16 bases sitting between them. CDR3 protein: CATSDPARGDAEAFF. The CDR3 region has the DNA TGTGCCACCAGTGATCCGGCAAGGGGGGACGCTGAAGCTTTCTTT.

This clonotype has just a few counts. The chain couples TRBV2 to TRBJ1-6; the D is unclear. CDR1 is SNHLY and CDR2 is FYNNEI in the germline V gene. V gave up 6 bases and J gave up 8 bases, with 14 bases separating them. The CDR3 has 14 amino acids. The CDR3 DNA is TGTGCCAGCAGGACCCCCGCCGTGGATTCACCCCTCCACTTT. Translating it yields CASRTPAVDSPLHF.

The rearrangement uses TRBV6-2 or TRBV6-3 and TRBJ1-5; possibly TRBD1 for D (5 bases). V lost 2 bases and J 11 bases, leaving 16 bases between the germline ends. CDR1 is MNHEY, CDR2 SVGEGT, per germline. This CDR3 has 14 amino acids. In DNA, the CDR3 is TGTGCCAGCAGTTACACCTGGGACGGCCCGACCCAGCATTTT. Translated, it gives CASSYTWDGPTQHF.

The V gene is TRBV10-3, the J gene TRBJ1-2; 7 nucleotides agree with TRBD1. The germline V gene has CDR1 ENHRY and CDR2 SYGVKD. This CDR3 has 13 amino acids. Losses at the gene ends were 6 bases for V and 6 bases for J; bases not matched to a gene: 7. CDR3 in DNA: TGTGCCATCAGGGCGGACAGGCGAGATGGCTACACCTTC. Translation: CAIRADRRDGYTF.

This clonotype was recorded once. This chain links TRBV28 with TRBJ1-6; unclear D gene. Germline lookup yields CDR1 MDHEN and CDR2 SYDVKM. The CDR3 loop spans 16 amino acids. Trimming removed 7 bases at V and 1 base at J, with 14 bases between. The CDR3 coding sequence is TGTGCCAGCACCTCACGGCGGCAGTCCTATAATTCACCCCTCCACTTT. It yields the protein CASTSRRQSYNSPLHF.

The chain links TRBV6-2 or TRBV6-3 to TRBJ2-3; no reliable D call. Germline values: CDR1 MNHEY, CDR2 SVGEGT. The CDR3 is 18 residues long. Trimming cost V 2 bases and J 4 bases, with 22 bases left between them. The CDR3 protein is CASSYAGWSDVTPDTQYF. The CDR3 DNA reads TGTGCCAGCAGTTACGCCGGGTGGAGCGATGTGACCCCAGATACGCAGTATTTT.